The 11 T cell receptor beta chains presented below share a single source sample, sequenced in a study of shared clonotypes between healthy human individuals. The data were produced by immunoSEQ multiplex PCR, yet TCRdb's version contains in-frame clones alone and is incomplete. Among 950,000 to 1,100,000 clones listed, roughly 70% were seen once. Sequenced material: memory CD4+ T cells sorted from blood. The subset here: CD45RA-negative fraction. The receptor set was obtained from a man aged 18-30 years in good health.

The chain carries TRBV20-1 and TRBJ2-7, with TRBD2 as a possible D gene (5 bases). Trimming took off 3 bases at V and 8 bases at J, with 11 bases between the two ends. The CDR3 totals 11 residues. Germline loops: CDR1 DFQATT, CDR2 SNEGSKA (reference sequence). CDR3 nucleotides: TGCAGTGCTAGGGTTCCGGGGAAGCAGTACTTC. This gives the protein CSARVPGKQYF.

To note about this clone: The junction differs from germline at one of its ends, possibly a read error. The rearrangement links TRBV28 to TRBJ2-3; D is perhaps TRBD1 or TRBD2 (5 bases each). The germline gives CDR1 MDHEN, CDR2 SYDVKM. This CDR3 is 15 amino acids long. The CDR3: CASSSGSLDTDTQYF. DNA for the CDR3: TGTGCTAGCAGTTCAGGGAGCCTAGACACAGATACGCAGTATTTT.

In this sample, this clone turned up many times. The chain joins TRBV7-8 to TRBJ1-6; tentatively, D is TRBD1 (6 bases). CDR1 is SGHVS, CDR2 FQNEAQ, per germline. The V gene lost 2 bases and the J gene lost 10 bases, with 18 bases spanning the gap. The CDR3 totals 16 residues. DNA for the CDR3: TGTGCCAGCAGCTTAACTTCAGGACAGTACGGATCACCCCTCCACTTT. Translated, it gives CASSLTSGQYGSPLHF.

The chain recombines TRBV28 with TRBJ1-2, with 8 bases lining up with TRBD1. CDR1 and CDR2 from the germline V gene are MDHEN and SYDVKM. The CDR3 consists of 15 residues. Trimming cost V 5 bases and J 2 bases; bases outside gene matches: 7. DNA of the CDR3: TGTGCCAGCAGTCCCGGACAGGGAGGGAACTATGGCTACACCTTC. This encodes CASSPGQGGNYGYTF.

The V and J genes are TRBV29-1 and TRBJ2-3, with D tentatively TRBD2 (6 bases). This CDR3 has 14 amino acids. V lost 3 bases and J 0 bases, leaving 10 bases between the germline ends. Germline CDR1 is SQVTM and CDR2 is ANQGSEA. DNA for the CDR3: TGCAGCGTTGATAACAGCGGGAGCACAGATACGCAGTATTTT. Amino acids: CSVDNSGSTDTQYF.

For the CDR3, the DNA is TGTGCCAGCAGCGCCGTCGGGACAGGGGGCTTGCGGGAGCAGTTCTTC. Protein sequence: CASSAVGTGGLREQFF. The gene calls are TRBV9 and TRBJ2-1, with 12 bases that match TRBD1. In germline, CDR1 is SGDLS, CDR2 YYNGEE. J was trimmed by 10 bases and V by 3 bases; bases with no gene match: 11. The CDR3 contains 16 residues.

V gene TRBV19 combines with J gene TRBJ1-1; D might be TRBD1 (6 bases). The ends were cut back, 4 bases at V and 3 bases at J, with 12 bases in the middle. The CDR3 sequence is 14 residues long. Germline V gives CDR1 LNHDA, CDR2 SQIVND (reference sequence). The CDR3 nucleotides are TGTGCCAGTAGTACCCCAACAGGGCACACTGAAGCTTTCTTT. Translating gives CASSTPTGHTEAFF.

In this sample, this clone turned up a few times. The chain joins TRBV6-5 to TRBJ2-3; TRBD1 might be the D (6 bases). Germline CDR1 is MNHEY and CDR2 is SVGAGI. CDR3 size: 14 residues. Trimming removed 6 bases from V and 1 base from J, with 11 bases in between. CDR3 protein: CASRGTLRTDTQYF. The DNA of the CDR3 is TGTGCCAGCAGGGGGACACTGCGCACAGATACGCAGTATTTT.

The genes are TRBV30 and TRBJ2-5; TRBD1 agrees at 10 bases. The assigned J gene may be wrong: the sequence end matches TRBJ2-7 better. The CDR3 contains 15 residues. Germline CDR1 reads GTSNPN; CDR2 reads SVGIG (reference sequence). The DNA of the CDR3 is TGTGCCTGGAGCCTAAGGGGACAGGGGATTCGCGAGCAGTACTTC. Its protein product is CAWSLRGQGIREQYF.

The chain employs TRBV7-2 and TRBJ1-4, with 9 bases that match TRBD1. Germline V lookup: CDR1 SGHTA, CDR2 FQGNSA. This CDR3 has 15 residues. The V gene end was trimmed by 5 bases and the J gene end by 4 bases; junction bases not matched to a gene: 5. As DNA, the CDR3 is TGTGCCAGCAGCCCAGGACAGGGGCGTAATGAAAAACTGTTTTTT. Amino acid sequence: CASSPGQGRNEKLFF.

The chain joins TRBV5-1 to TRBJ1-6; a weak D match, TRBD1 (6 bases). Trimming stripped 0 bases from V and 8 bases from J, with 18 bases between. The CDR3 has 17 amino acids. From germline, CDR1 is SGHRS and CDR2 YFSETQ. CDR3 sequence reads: CASSLDDLAKGDSPLHF. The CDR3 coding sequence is TGCGCCAGCAGCTTGGATGACTTGGCAAAGGGGGATTCACCCCTCCACTTT.